This T cell receptor (beta chain) was found in a study of T cells in localized non-small cell lung cancer. Overall study findings and caveats: Heterogeneity remains possible, as sequencing covered one tumor region only. Clonality of T cells reached its maximum in uninvolved adjacent lung, surpassing tumor. Higher blood T cell density went with longer overall survival.

The germline V and J ends were trimmed by 10 bases and 1 base, with 13 bases remaining between them. The CDR3 covers 13 residues. Germline lookup yields CDR1 LNHDA and CDR2 SQIVND (reference sequence). TCRdb keeps only in-frame clones here, not all; method: immunoSEQ multiplex PCR. The table shows around 1,800 clones, with 30% to 35% occurring only once. With regard to this clone: Its antigen is as yet unknown.

The receptor's source is a male donor aged 60 or over with stage III squamous cell lung carcinoma. Sequenced here: lung tumor tissue, sampled before any cancer treatment. V gene TRBV19 combines with J gene TRBJ1-1, with D unclear. This CDR3 reads CATSGLGNTEAFF. DNA of the CDR3: TGTGCCACCTCTGGACTGGGGAACACTGAAGCTTTCTTT. The whole variable domain, filled in from reference TRBV19 and TRBJ1-1, reads DGGITQSPKYLFRKEGQNVTLSCEQNLNHDAMYWYRQDPGQGLRLIYYSQIVNDFQKGDIAEGYSVSREKKESFPLTVTSAQKNPTAFYLCATSGLGNTEAFFGQGTRLTVV.